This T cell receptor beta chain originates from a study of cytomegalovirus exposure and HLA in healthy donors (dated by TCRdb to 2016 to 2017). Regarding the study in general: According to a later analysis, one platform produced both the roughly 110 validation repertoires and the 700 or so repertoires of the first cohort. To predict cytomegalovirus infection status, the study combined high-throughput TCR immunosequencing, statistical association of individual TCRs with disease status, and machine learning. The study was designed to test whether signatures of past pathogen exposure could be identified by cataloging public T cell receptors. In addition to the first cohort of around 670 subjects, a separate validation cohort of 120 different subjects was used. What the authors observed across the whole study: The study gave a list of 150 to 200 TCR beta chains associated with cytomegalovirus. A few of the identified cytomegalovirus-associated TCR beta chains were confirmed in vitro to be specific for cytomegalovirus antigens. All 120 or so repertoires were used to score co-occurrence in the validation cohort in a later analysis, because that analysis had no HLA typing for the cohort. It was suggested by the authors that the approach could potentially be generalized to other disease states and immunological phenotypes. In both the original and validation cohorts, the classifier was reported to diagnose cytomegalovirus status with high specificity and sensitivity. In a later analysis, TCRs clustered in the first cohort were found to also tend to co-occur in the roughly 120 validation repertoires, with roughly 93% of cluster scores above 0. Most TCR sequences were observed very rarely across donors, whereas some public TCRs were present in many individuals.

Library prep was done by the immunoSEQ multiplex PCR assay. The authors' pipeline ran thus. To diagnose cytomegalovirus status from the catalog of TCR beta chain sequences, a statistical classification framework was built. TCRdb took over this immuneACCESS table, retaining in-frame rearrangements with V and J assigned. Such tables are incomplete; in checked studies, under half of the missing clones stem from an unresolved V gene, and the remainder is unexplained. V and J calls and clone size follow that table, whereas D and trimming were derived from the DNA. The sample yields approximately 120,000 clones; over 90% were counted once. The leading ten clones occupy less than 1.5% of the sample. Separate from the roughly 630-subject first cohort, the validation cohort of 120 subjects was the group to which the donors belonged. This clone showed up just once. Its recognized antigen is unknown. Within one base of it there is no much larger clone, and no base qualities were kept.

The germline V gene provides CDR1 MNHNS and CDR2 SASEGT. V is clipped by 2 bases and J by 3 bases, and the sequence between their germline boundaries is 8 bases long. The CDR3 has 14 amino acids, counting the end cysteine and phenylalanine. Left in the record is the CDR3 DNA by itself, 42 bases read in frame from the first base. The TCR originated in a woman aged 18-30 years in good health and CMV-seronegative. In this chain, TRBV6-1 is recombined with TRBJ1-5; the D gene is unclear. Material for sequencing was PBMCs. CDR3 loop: CASSEYSPNQPQHF. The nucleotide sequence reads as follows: TGTGCCAGCAGTGAATACTCTCCCAATCAGCCCCAGCATTTT.